These 3 T cell receptor beta chains came from one sample sequenced in a study of PD-1 blockade in classical Hodgkin lymphoma. Every single patient, without exception, relapsed after autologous stem cell transplantation, and brentuximab vedotin exposure varied. Method: immunoSEQ multiplex PCR; TCRdb's copy keeps in-frame clones and lacks some. The data hold about 86,000 clones, with roughly 89% observed a single time. The starting material was peripheral blood mononuclear cells (PBMCs), obtained at baseline. The receptors were gathered from a human donor with classical Hodgkin lymphoma.

The chain employs TRBV6-5 and TRBJ1-2; D remains unclear. The germline V and J ends were trimmed by 6 bases and 5 bases, with 10 bases remaining between them. This CDR3 contains 12 residues. Germline loops: CDR1 MNHEY, CDR2 SVGAGI. The CDR3 region has the DNA TGTGCCAGCAGCAGGCCATCTTATGGCTACACCTTC. Protein sequence: CASSRPSYGYTF.

CDR3 sequence: CASSKVSGANVLTF. CDR3 DNA: TGTGCCAGCAGTAAGGTTTCTGGGGCCAACGTCCTGACTTTC. This sequence joins TRBV25-1 and TRBJ2-6; no clear D. V lost 5 bases to trimming and J lost 1 base, with 6 bases between them. The CDR3 has 14 residues. In germline, CDR1 is MGHDK, CDR2 SYGVNS.

The chain is built from TRBV6-6 and TRBJ2-7, with 10 bases lining up with TRBD1. V was pared by 5 bases and J by 4 bases, with 5 bases of the junction left unmatched. The germline V gene has CDR1 MNHNY and CDR2 SVGAGI (reference sequence). The CDR3 is 14 residues long. The CDR3 DNA reads as TGTGCCAGCAGTGGGGACAGGGGTTTTTACGAGCAGTACTTC. This codes for CASSGDRGFYEQYF.